The clone carrying this TCR beta chain was seen ten or more times. CDR1 is SGHTA, CDR2 FQGTGA, per germline. The CDR3 totals 13 residues. Trimming pared 11 bases from V and 0 bases from J, leaving 13 bases between. TCRdb reprocessed the RT-PCR reads via MiXCR and lists one record per CDR3 protein. The table includes about 700,000 distinct CDR3 sequences, more than 13% detected once. The J gene is TRBJ1-1, the V gene TRBV7-3; tentatively, D is TRBD1 (5 bases). The sequenced sample consisted of memory CD4+ T cells from blood. This TCR was recovered from a female donor in good health, serving as a healthy control. The CDR3, as DNA: TGTGCCTGCTCGGCAGGGATGAACACTGAAGCTTTCTTT. The encoded protein is CACSAGMNTEAFF.